Below, 32 T cell receptor beta chains from the same sample are listed, as sequenced in a study of identical twins. TCRdb fed the 5' RACE reads into MiXCR, producing one record per CDR3 protein. The table includes 200,000 to 250,000 distinct CDR3 sequences, roughly 7% detected once. These same data were also listed under a study on yellow fever vaccine responses in identical twins.

Sequencing input: memory (CD45RO+) T cells sorted from blood. Receptors originate from a woman aged 18-29 years in good health.

The chain carries TRBV4-2 and TRBJ2-1; 7 nucleotides agree with TRBD2. J gave up 5 bases and V 0 bases, and 7 bases lay outside the gene matches. The germline V gene encodes CDR1 LGHNA and CDR2 YNFKEQ. The CDR3 runs to 16 residues. CDR3 nucleotide sequence: TGTGCCAGCAGCCAAGATACAAAGCGGGATAACAATGAGCAGTTCTTC. Translated: CASSQDTKRDNNEQFF.

The chain joins TRBV5-1 to TRBJ2-2; D may be TRBD2 (5 bases). CDR3 size: 17 residues. Germline-derived CDR1 and CDR2 are SGHRS and YFSETQ. The ends were cut back, 0 bases at V and 1 base at J, with 13 bases in the middle. The chain's CDR3 is CASSLAVGLQNTGELFF. The CDR3 DNA is TGCGCCAGCAGCTTGGCCGTTGGACTTCAGAACACCGGGGAGCTGTTTTTT.

This clonotype was detected many times. V gene TRBV3-1 combines with J gene TRBJ2-1; D not resolved. V was trimmed by 3 bases and J by 0 bases, leaving 3 bases between them. Germline lookup yields CDR1 LGHDT and CDR2 YNNKEL (reference sequence). The CDR3 length is 13 residues. CDR3 sequence: CASSHSSYNEQFF. The CDR3 coding sequence is TGTGCCAGCAGCCACAGCTCCTACAATGAGCAGTTCTTC.

This clonotype was detected a few times. CDR3 residues: CASSDARLRNQPQHF. The CDR3 DNA follows: TGTGCCAGCAGTGATGCCAGGTTGCGCAATCAGCCCCAGCATTTT. This sequence joins TRBV2 and TRBJ1-5; D is ambiguous. Between the trimmed V and J ends, which lost 3 bases and 2 bases, there was a span of 11 bases. Per the germline V gene, CDR1 is SNHLY and CDR2 is FYNNEI. The CDR3 has 15 amino acids. Filled out from reference TRBV2 and TRBJ1-5, the complete variable domain reads EPEVTQTPSHQVTQMGQEVILRCVPISNHLYFYWYRQILGQKVEFLVSFYNNEISEKSEIFDDQFSVERPDGSNFTLKIRSTKLEDSAMYFCASSDARLRNQPQHFGDGTRLSIL.

This clonotype has at least ten counts. This chain uses TRBV7-9 with TRBJ2-2; TRBD1 matches at 8 bases. The CDR3 extends over 15 amino acids. With V trimmed by 4 bases and J by 1 base, 2 bases remained unmatched. CDR1 SEHNR and CDR2 FQNEAQ come from the germline V gene (reference sequence). The CDR3 DNA is TGTGCCAGCAGCTCCGGACAGGGGAACACCGGGGAGCTGTTTTTT. It is translated as CASSSGQGNTGELFF. The variable domain in full, with the rest retrieved from reference TRBV7-9 and TRBJ2-2, is DTGVSQNPRHKITKRGQNVTFRCDPISEHNRLYWYRQTLGQGPEFLTYFQNEAQLEKSRLLSDRFSAERPKGSFSTLEIQRTEQGDSAMYLCASSSGQGNTGELFFGEGSRLTVL.

This clonotype occurred a few times. The chain links TRBV10-3 to TRBJ2-3; no reliable D call. This CDR3 has 13 residues. Looked up from germline, CDR1 is ENHRY and CDR2 is SYGVKD. V lost 6 bases and J lost 6, with 13 bases in between. CDR3 nucleotide sequence: TGTGCCATCAGGGAAGAGTTTGTGGATACGCAGTATTTT. It yields the protein CAIREEFVDTQYF.

This clonotype was counted only a few times. The rearrangement links TRBV4-2 to TRBJ2-7, with a tentative D call TRBD1 (6 bases). V lost 4 bases and J 0 bases, leaving 16 bases between the germline ends. This CDR3 has 16 residues. Germline CDR1 reads LGHNA; CDR2 reads YNFKEQ. In DNA form, the CDR3 reads TGTGCCAGCAGCCGGGACCGGGACACATCCTCCTACGAGCAGTACTTC. As protein: CASSRDRDTSSYEQYF.

This clonotype was observed once. DNA for the CDR3: TGTGCCAGCAGTGGGCAGGTCCTAAATAACTATGGCTACACCTTC. Translating it yields CASSGQVLNNYGYTF. The chain recombines TRBV2 with TRBJ1-2; D is undetermined. V lost 4 bases, J lost 1 base, and 13 bases lay in between. CDR1 is SNHLY, CDR2 FYNNEI, per germline. This CDR3 has 15 amino acids.

Worth noting for this clonotype: One junction end disagrees with the germline gene, perhaps due to a read error. V is TRBV3-1 and J is TRBJ2-1, with D possibly being TRBD1 (9 bases). This CDR3 spans 10 amino acids. Germline V lookup: CDR1 LGHDT, CDR2 YNNKEL (reference sequence). CDR3 sequence: CASSGTGPVF. The CDR3 coding sequence is TGTGCCAGTAGCGGGACAGGGCCGGTCTTC.

This clonotype has only a few counts. The chain is built from TRBV3-1 and TRBJ1-6; maybe TRBD1 (5 bases). The V end lost 0 bases, the J end lost 10 bases, and 19 bases lay between the germline ends. The CDR3 runs 17 residues. Germline lookup yields CDR1 LGHDT and CDR2 YNNKEL (reference sequence). The CDR3 spells CASSQESWQGVRSPLHF. CDR3 bases: TGTGCCAGCAGCCAAGAGTCTTGGCAGGGCGTAAGGTCACCCCTCCACTTT.

This clonotype was found many times. The chain joins TRBV7-9 to TRBJ1-1; 9 bases are shared with TRBD1. CDR1 is SEHNR and CDR2 is FQNEAQ in the germline V gene (reference sequence). CDR3 length equals 12 residues. J was trimmed by 12 bases and V by 5 bases; bases with no gene match: 7. The CDR3 reads CASSKDRGVPFF. The CDR3 DNA is TGTGCCAGCAGCAAAGACAGGGGGGTGCCTTTCTTT.

The table lists this clonotype with a few counts. The genes are TRBV20-1 and TRBJ2-3, with TRBD1 identical over 8 bases. CDR3 length: 15 amino acids. CDR1 is DFQATT, CDR2 SNEGSKA, per germline (reference sequence). With V trimmed by 7 bases and J by 4 bases, 13 bases remained unmatched. The CDR3 sequence: CSVARPDRVADTQYF. CDR3 DNA: TGCAGTGTTGCGCGACCGGACAGGGTGGCAGATACGCAGTATTTT.

This clonotype was seen at least ten times. The V and J genes are TRBV5-1 and TRBJ1-4; 9 bases agree with TRBD1. Germline values: CDR1 SGHRS, CDR2 YFSETQ. V lost 2 bases to trimming and J lost 6 bases; unmatched junction nucleotides: 2. This CDR3 spans 14 amino acids. Here the CDR3 reads CASSLTGGDEKLFF. CDR3 DNA sequence: TGCGCCAGCAGCTTAACAGGGGGCGATGAAAAACTGTTTTTT.

This clonotype was counted only a few times. This rearrangement joins TRBV10-3 to TRBJ2-7, with TRBD2 matching over 11 bases. The germline gives CDR1 ENHRY, CDR2 SYGVKD. The CDR3 length is 17 residues. With V trimmed by 7 bases and J by 4 bases, 15 bases remained unmatched. CDR3 region: CAIKGTGTSGDQYEQYF. Written as DNA, the CDR3 is TGTGCCATCAAAGGGACAGGGACTAGCGGAGACCAATACGAGCAGTACTTC.

The chain uses TRBV5-1 and TRBJ2-5; D tentatively reads TRBD1 or TRBD2 (5 bases each). With 0 bases removed from V and 2 bases from J, the gap between germline ends came to 20 bases. CDR1 is SGHRS and CDR2 is YFSETQ in the germline V gene. This CDR3 has 18 amino acids. The CDR3 protein is CASSLGYRTLGGQETQYF. CDR3 nucleotide sequence: TGCGCCAGCAGCTTGGGCTATAGGACACTAGGCGGGCAAGAGACCCAGTACTTC.

The genes are TRBV20-1 and TRBJ2-6; D is possibly TRBD1 (6 bases). This CDR3 region has 14 residues. The germline CDR1 and CDR2 sequences are DFQATT and SNEGSKA (reference sequence). Trimming left V 4 bases short and J 4 bases short, with 11 bases between. DNA for the CDR3: TGCAGTGCTACCGACCAGGGGGGGGCCAACGTCCTGACTTTC. This gives the protein CSATDQGGANVLTF.

The chain combines TRBV11-3 with TRBJ1-1, with TRBD1 as a possible D gene (5 bases). V was shortened by 0 bases and J by 5 bases, with 13 bases between the two germline ends. Germline CDR1 SGHNT, CDR2 YENEEA. The CDR3 length is 15 residues. CDR3 residues: CASSLETGGGTEAFF. CDR3 DNA: TGTGCCAGCAGCTTAGAAACTGGCGGGGGAACTGAAGCTTTCTTT. Using reference TRBV11-3 and TRBJ1-1 for the parts outside the CDR3, the full variable domain is EAGVVQSPRYKIIEKKQPVAFWCNPISGHNTLYWYLQNLGQGPELLIRYENEEAVDDSQLPKDRFSAERLKGVDSTLKIQPAELGDSAVYLCASSLETGGGTEAFFGQGTRLTVV.

The chain combines TRBV28 with TRBJ2-1, with 7 bases lining up with TRBD2. V dropped 4 bases and J dropped 6; count of bases not matched to a gene: 9. Looked up from germline, CDR1 is MDHEN and CDR2 is SYDVKM. This CDR3 has 15 amino acids. The CDR3 spells CASSSQGRGGNEQFF. The CDR3 DNA follows: TGTGCCAGCAGTTCCCAGGGTCGCGGGGGCAATGAGCAGTTCTTC.

The chain uses TRBV20-1 and TRBJ2-2; D perhaps matches TRBD1 (6 bases). This CDR3 has 17 amino acids. CDR1 is DFQATT and CDR2 is SNEGSKA in the germline V gene (reference sequence). V was trimmed by 0 bases and J by 6 bases, leaving 20 bases between them. The CDR3 reads CSARDFRGTFSSGELFF. CDR3 bases: TGCAGTGCTAGAGACTTCAGAGGGACATTTTCGTCCGGGGAGCTGTTTTTT.

The chain recombines TRBV20-1 with TRBJ1-1; tentative D call: TRBD1 (5 bases). V lost 6 bases, J lost 0 bases, and 14 bases lay in between. The CDR3 length is 14 residues. From germline, CDR1 is DFQATT and CDR2 SNEGSKA (reference sequence). The CDR3 DNA is TGCAGTGCCCGGGGGGACTTCATGAACACTGAAGCTTTCTTT. Translated: CSARGDFMNTEAFF.

In its sample, this clonotype was seen many times. The genes are TRBV5-1 and TRBJ2-3, with D hard to call. Trimming left V 0 bases short and J 2 bases short, with 10 bases between. The CDR3 totals 15 residues. CDR1 and CDR2 from the germline V gene are SGHRS and YFSETQ. CDR3 loop: CASSLVGETTDTQYF. Here the CDR3 DNA reads TGCGCCAGCAGCTTGGTAGGAGAAACCACAGATACGCAGTATTTT. The whole variable domain, remainder taken from reference TRBV5-1 and TRBJ2-3, is KAGVTQTPRYLIKTRGQQVTLSCSPISGHRSVSWYQQTPGQGLQFLFEYFSETQRNKGNFPGRFSGRQFSNSRSEMNVSTLELGDSALYLCASSLVGETTDTQYFGPGTRLTVL.

The gene calls are TRBV10-3 and TRBJ2-7; no reliable D call. Deletions cut 0 bases from V and 3 bases from J, with 24 bases between. The CDR3 runs to 19 residues. Germline lookup yields CDR1 ENHRY and CDR2 SYGVKD. CDR3 sequence (DNA): TGTGCCATCAGTGAGTCCGGGTTGTCTATTGGGTTATCGGGCTACGAGCAGTACTTC. It translates to CAISESGLSIGLSGYEQYF.

This clonotype was seen a handful of times. The V gene is TRBV3-1, the J gene TRBJ2-1, with D possibly matching TRBD1 (6 bases). Germline CDR1 and CDR2: LGHDT and YNNKEL (reference sequence). The CDR3 spans 13 residues. Between the trimmed V and J ends, which lost 5 bases and 5 bases, there was a span of 10 bases. CDR3 region: CASSKGTNNEQFF. In DNA form, the CDR3 reads TGTGCCAGCAGCAAGGGGACAAACAATGAGCAGTTCTTC.

This clonotype was seen a handful of times. The V call is TRBV5-1, the J call TRBJ2-6, with D possibly being TRBD1 or TRBD2 (6 bases each). CDR1 SGHRS and CDR2 YFSETQ come from the germline V gene. The length of the CDR3 is 19 residues. Trimming took 0 bases from V and 0 from J, leaving 16 bases between them. In nucleotides, the CDR3 is TGCGCCAGCAGCTTGGGACTAGGGACACACAACTCTGGGGCCAACGTCCTGACTTTC. Encoded protein: CASSLGLGTHNSGANVLTF.

A few counts support this clonotype. The chain couples TRBV11-3 to TRBJ1-6; D gene ambiguous. The CDR3 has 13 residues. CDR1 is SGHNT, CDR2 YENEEA, per germline. Trimming took 2 bases from V and 7 from J, leaving 6 bases between them. CDR3 in amino acids: CASSLSQNSPLHF. CDR3 bases: TGTGCCAGCAGCTTATCCCAAAATTCACCCCTCCACTTT.

This clonotype was recorded at least ten times. The chain uses TRBV12-3 or TRBV12-4 and TRBJ2-1; perhaps TRBD2 as D (5 bases). The CDR3 totals 16 residues. Trimming took 3 bases from V and 0 from J, leaving 12 bases between them. The CDR3 region has the DNA TGTGCCAGCAGTTTCTTGGAGGCTAGCTCCTACAATGAGCAGTTCTTC. It codes for CASSFLEASSYNEQFF.

The sample holds a few counts of this clonotype. The CDR3 spells CASSEQTGVGYTF. CDR3 DNA: TGTGCCAGCAGCGAGCAGACAGGGGTTGGCTACACCTTC. V gene TRBV7-9 combines with J gene TRBJ1-2; TRBD1 matches at 8 bases. There are 13 residues in the CDR3. Per the germline V gene, CDR1 is SEHNR and CDR2 is FQNEAQ (reference sequence). Trimming cost V 5 bases and J 7 bases; bases outside gene matches: 6.

This clonotype was recorded many times. The chain has TRBV12-3 or TRBV12-4 and TRBJ1-4; D gene ambiguous. The CDR3 contains 12 residues. Trimming removed 10 bases from V and 12 bases from J, with 18 bases in between. The CDR3 is CATAVTVNQLFF. CDR3 nucleotides: TGTGCCACGGCTGTGACGGTGAATCAACTGTTTTTT.

This clonotype was counted many times. J is TRBJ2-7 and V is TRBV12-3 or TRBV12-4; 9 bases are shared with TRBD1. V trimming: 5 bases; J trimming: 6 bases; junction bases outside the gene matches: 11. CDR3 length equals 15 residues. CDR3: CASSPQQGAHFEQYF. The CDR3, as DNA: TGTGCCAGCAGTCCCCAACAGGGGGCGCATTTCGAGCAGTACTTC.

This clonotype occurred a few times. The chain couples TRBV11-2 to TRBJ1-2; D not certain. CDR1 is SGHAT and CDR2 is FQNNGV in the germline V gene. CDR3 size: 15 residues. The V and J ends lost 0 bases and 6 bases respectively, with 14 bases between them. CDR3 sequence (DNA): TGTGCCAGCAGCTTAGATTCCACGTCGGGGAATGGCTACACCTTC. This encodes CASSLDSTSGNGYTF.

This clonotype turned up a few times. This chain uses TRBV28 with TRBJ2-5; 9 bases map to TRBD1. Losses at the gene ends were 6 bases for V and 5 bases for J; bases not matched to a gene: 10. Germline loops: CDR1 MDHEN, CDR2 SYDVKM. This CDR3 spans 15 amino acids. This chain's CDR3 is CASRRPDRGDETQYF. CDR3 bases: TGTGCCAGCAGGCGGCCGGACAGGGGAGATGAGACCCAGTACTTC.

This clonotype was detected many times. This chain links TRBV10-3 with TRBJ2-7; TRBD2 is a possible D gene (6 bases). V was trimmed by 1 base and J by 5 bases, leaving 18 bases between them. The CDR3 contains 16 residues. CDR1 and CDR2 from the germline V gene are ENHRY and SYGVKD. CDR3 protein: CAISEWKTGEVNEQYF. CDR3 sequence (DNA): TGTGCCATCAGTGAGTGGAAGACGGGAGAGGTCAACGAGCAGTACTTC.